The TCR beta chain described here comes from a study of cytomegalovirus exposure and HLA in healthy donors. Study findings and constraints: Later analysis suggested most CMV-associated TCR beta chains were HLA-restricted. Generally TCR sequences proved uncommon, though certain public TCRs appeared in numerous donors. Earlier analysis yielded a pattern in which most TCR beta V segments were productive about 90% or about 30% of the time.

This CDR3 is built from 16 residues. CDR1 and CDR2 from the germline V gene are MNHNS and SASEGT. Trimming cost V 2 bases and J 3 bases, with 17 bases left between them. Donors showed nominal health when sampled, although they likely had unrecorded immune exposures. Notes on this clone: Its antigen is currently unknown.

The PCR contained 60 Vbeta and 13 Jbeta primers. Measured with immunoSEQ multiplex PCR; TCRdb has only the in-frame clones, and not every one. Among some 120,000 clones listed, 65% to 80% were seen once. The TCR was taken from a human donor in good health. The chain employs TRBV6-1 and TRBJ2-7, with a tentative D call TRBD2 (5 bases). Sequences were obtained from PBMCs. The CDR3 coding sequence is TGTGCCAGCAGTGAACTTGGCGAAAGACTATACTACGAGCAGTACTTC. Encoded protein: CASSELGERLYYEQYF.